This is a list of T cell receptor beta chains from one sample in a study of beta chain features in type 1 diabetes. The protocol was immunoSEQ multiplex PCR, while the TCRdb copy is restricted to in-frame clones and leaves out a portion. The profile covers 360,000 or so clones, with around a fifth appearing a single time and about 0.044% taken by the ten largest. Sequenced sample: naive CD4+ T cells from blood. The receptors come from a woman aged 18-30 years in good health. CDR3s include the opening cysteine and the closing phenylalanine or tryptophan. Each record gives: clone size, J gene, V gene, D gene, CDR3 protein, CDR3 DNA. A D gene is named only where the DNA matches it firmly. Clone size is shown for a subset of rows, as once, few, many or a class of expanded clone.

abundance: NA; j_gene: TRBJ1-2; v_gene: TRBV2; d_gene: TRBD1; CDR3aa: CASSVTGTGGNYGYTF; CDR3nt: TGTGCCAGCAGTGTCACCGGGACAGGGGGAAACTATGGCTACACCTTC
abundance: NA; j_gene: TRBJ2-3; v_gene: TRBV6-5; d_gene: NA; CDR3aa: CASSYGGWRTDTQYF; CDR3nt: TGTGCCAGCAGTTACGGTGGTTGGAGGACAGATACGCAGTATTTT
abundance: NA; j_gene: TRBJ1-4; v_gene: TRBV30; d_gene: NA; CDR3aa: CAWNYRVGEKLFF; CDR3nt: TGTGCCTGGAACTACAGGGTAGGAGAAAAACTGTTTTTT
abundance: few; j_gene: TRBJ2-3; v_gene: TRBV6-6; d_gene: TRBD2; CDR3aa: CASRQTSPTDTQYF; CDR3nt: TGTGCCAGCAGACAGACTAGCCCCACAGATACGCAGTATTTT
abundance: NA; j_gene: TRBJ1-2; v_gene: TRBV23-1; d_gene: NA; CDR3aa: CASSPSRLRTF; CDR3nt: TGCGCCAGCAGTCCATCACGTCTGAGGACCTTC
abundance: NA; j_gene: TRBJ2-3; v_gene: TRBV9; d_gene: NA; CDR3aa: CASSVAGVGTDTQYF; CDR3nt: TGTGCCAGCAGCGTAGCGGGGGTTGGCACAGATACGCAGTATTTT
abundance: NA; j_gene: TRBJ2-7; v_gene: TRBV2; d_gene: TRBD2; CDR3aa: CASSSRAGGTYEQYF; CDR3nt: TGTGCCAGCAGTTCCCGCGCGGGGGGGACCTACGAGCAGTACTTC
abundance: few; j_gene: TRBJ2-1; v_gene: TRBV5-4; d_gene: NA; CDR3aa: CASRAIRDCTNEQFF; CDR3nt: TGTGCCAGCAGGGCGATCCGGGACTGTACCAATGAGCAGTTCTTC
abundance: NA; j_gene: TRBJ2-5; v_gene: TRBV30; d_gene: NA; CDR3aa: CAWNPFGATGGTQYF; CDR3nt: TGTGCCTGGAACCCGTTCGGTGCGACCGGAGGGACCCAGTACTTC
abundance: few; j_gene: TRBJ2-6; v_gene: TRBV11-2; d_gene: NA; CDR3aa: CALSVGWANVLTF; CDR3nt: TGTGCCCTTTCGGTCGGTTGGGCCAACGTCCTGACTTTC
abundance: NA; j_gene: TRBJ2-3; v_gene: TRBV9; d_gene: NA; CDR3aa: CASSSRTADTQYF; CDR3nt: TGTGCCAGCAGCTCCCGGACTGCAGATACGCAGTATTTT
abundance: NA; j_gene: TRBJ2-1; v_gene: TRBV9; d_gene: NA; CDR3aa: CASSVGGSYNEQFF; CDR3nt: TGTGCCAGCAGCGTGGGAGGATCCTACAATGAGCAGTTCTTC
abundance: few; j_gene: TRBJ2-7; v_gene: TRBV2; d_gene: NA; CDR3aa: CATARGTLSYEQYF; CDR3nt: TGTGCCACCGCCCGCGGGACCCTCTCCTACGAGCAGTACTTC
abundance: few; j_gene: TRBJ2-1; v_gene: TRBV19; d_gene: TRBD2; CDR3aa: CATGLAGGVEQFF; CDR3nt: TGTGCCACGGGACTAGCGGGGGGGGTTGAGCAGTTCTTC
abundance: few; j_gene: TRBJ2-5; v_gene: TRBV9; d_gene: TRBD2; CDR3aa: CASSAYSGDQETQYF; CDR3nt: TGTGCCAGCAGCGCTTATAGCGGGGATCAAGAGACCCAGTACTTC
abundance: few; j_gene: TRBJ1-1; v_gene: TRBV6-1; d_gene: NA; CDR3aa: CATSVVAEAFF; CDR3nt: TGTGCCACCTCAGTGGTGGCTGAAGCTTTCTTT
abundance: NA; j_gene: TRBJ2-7; v_gene: TRBV4-2; d_gene: NA; CDR3aa: CASSQDSEHSSYEQYF; CDR3nt: TGTGCCAGCAGCCAAGATAGCGAGCATAGCTCCTACGAGCAGTACTTC
abundance: NA; j_gene: TRBJ1-5; v_gene: TRBV4-3; d_gene: NA; CDR3aa: CASSQDRGQPQHF; CDR3nt: TGCGCCAGCAGCCAAGATCGGGGACAGCCCCAGCATTTT
abundance: few; j_gene: TRBJ2-1; v_gene: TRBV7-2; d_gene: TRBD2; CDR3aa: CASSHNWASGRRNEQFF; CDR3nt: TGTGCCAGCAGCCATAATTGGGCTAGCGGCCGGCGGAATGAGCAGTTCTTC
abundance: few; j_gene: TRBJ2-4; v_gene: TRBV6-5; d_gene: NA; CDR3aa: CASATGNIQYF; CDR3nt: TGTGCCAGTGCGACTGGAAACATTCAGTACTTC
abundance: few; j_gene: TRBJ2-3; v_gene: TRBV7-2; d_gene: NA; CDR3aa: CASSPPGLRITQYF; CDR3nt: TGTGCCAGCAGTCCGCCAGGACTTCGAATTACGCAGTATTTT
abundance: NA; j_gene: TRBJ1-1; v_gene: TRBV6-1; d_gene: NA; CDR3aa: CASIFFLNTEAFF; CDR3nt: TGTGCCAGCATCTTTTTCCTGAACACTGAAGCTTTCTTT
abundance: NA; j_gene: TRBJ1-2; v_gene: TRBV30; d_gene: NA; CDR3aa: CAWSERQASGYGYTF; CDR3nt: TGTGCCTGGAGCGAGAGACAGGCCTCGGGCTATGGCTACACCTTC
abundance: NA; j_gene: TRBJ2-5; v_gene: TRBV7-2; d_gene: TRBD2; CDR3aa: CASSLHRGGRETQYF; CDR3nt: TGTGCCAGCAGCCTCCACCGGGGGGGAAGGGAGACCCAGTACTTC
abundance: few; j_gene: TRBJ2-7; v_gene: TRBV18; d_gene: TRBD2; CDR3aa: CASSPGLATSYEQYF; CDR3nt: TGTGCCAGCTCACCGGGACTAGCGACGTCCTACGAGCAGTACTTC
abundance: few; j_gene: TRBJ2-3; v_gene: TRBV6-5; d_gene: NA; CDR3aa: CASHPRWGGIDTQYF; CDR3nt: TGTGCCAGCCACCCTCGGTGGGGAGGCATAGATACGCAGTATTTT
abundance: few; j_gene: TRBJ1-2; v_gene: TRBV5-4; d_gene: TRBD1; CDR3aa: CASSSGTGGGRTGGYTF; CDR3nt: TGTGCCAGCAGCTCCGGGACAGGGGGCGGAAGGACGGGAGGCTACACCTTC
abundance: NA; j_gene: TRBJ1-2; v_gene: TRBV27; d_gene: NA; CDR3aa: CASSLSREGWLYGYTF; CDR3nt: TGTGCCAGCAGTTTATCGAGGGAGGGATGGTTGTATGGCTACACCTTC
abundance: NA; j_gene: TRBJ1-4; v_gene: TRBV6-6; d_gene: TRBD1; CDR3aa: CASSPRGQRSEKLFF; CDR3nt: TGTGCCAGCAGTCCCAGGGGGCAACGGAGTGAAAAACTGTTTTTT
abundance: NA; j_gene: TRBJ2-1; v_gene: TRBV29-1; d_gene: TRBD2; CDR3aa: CSVPGGRTYNEQFF; CDR3nt: TGCAGCGTCCCGGGGGGGCGCACCTACAATGAGCAGTTCTTC
abundance: few; j_gene: TRBJ1-4; v_gene: TRBV9; d_gene: TRBD1; CDR3aa: CASSAGTGDEKLFF; CDR3nt: TGTGCCAGCAGCGCCGGGACAGGGGATGAAAAACTGTTTTTT
abundance: few; j_gene: TRBJ2-7; v_gene: TRBV5-1; d_gene: NA; CDR3aa: CASSSTGDTYEQYF; CDR3nt: TGCGCCAGCAGCTCTACAGGAGACACCTACGAGCAGTACTTC
abundance: NA; j_gene: TRBJ1-1; v_gene: TRBV5-4; d_gene: NA; CDR3aa: CASSLTGVNTEAFF; CDR3nt: TGTGCCAGCAGCTTGACCGGGGTGAACACTGAAGCTTTCTTT
abundance: few; j_gene: TRBJ1-1; v_gene: TRBV9; d_gene: TRBD1; CDR3aa: CASSVGTGGDVIEAFF; CDR3nt: TGTGCCAGCAGTGTCGGGACAGGGGGCGATGTAATTGAAGCTTTCTTT
abundance: NA; j_gene: TRBJ1-5; v_gene: TRBV30; d_gene: NA; CDR3aa: CAWSRQINQPQHF; CDR3nt: TGTGCCTGGAGTCGTCAGATTAATCAGCCCCAGCATTTT
abundance: few; j_gene: TRBJ2-7; v_gene: TRBV7-2; d_gene: NA; CDR3aa: CASSLAGTSSYEQYF; CDR3nt: TGTGCCAGCAGCTTAGCCGGGACATCCTCCTACGAGCAGTACTTC
abundance: NA; j_gene: TRBJ1-5; v_gene: TRBV5-1; d_gene: TRBD1; CDR3aa: CASSSSGGSNQPQHF; CDR3nt: TGCGCCAGCAGCTCCTCAGGGGGGAGCAATCAGCCCCAGCATTTT
abundance: NA; j_gene: TRBJ2-5; v_gene: TRBV4-3; d_gene: NA; CDR3aa: CASSRDTYQETQYF; CDR3nt: TGCGCCAGCAGCCGGGACACGTACCAAGAGACCCAGTACTTC
abundance: few; j_gene: TRBJ1-5; v_gene: TRBV30; d_gene: NA; CDR3aa: CAWSVSGNQPQHF; CDR3nt: TGTGCCTGGAGTGTATCTGGCAATCAGCCCCAGCATTTT
abundance: NA; j_gene: TRBJ1-2; v_gene: TRBV4-1; d_gene: NA; CDR3aa: CASSLASRTANYGYTF; CDR3nt: TGCGCCAGCAGCCTCGCAAGCCGGACAGCCAACTATGGCTACACCTTC
abundance: NA; j_gene: TRBJ2-2; v_gene: TRBV6-1; d_gene: TRBD1; CDR3aa: CASTGQGAGELFF; CDR3nt: TGTGCCAGCACGGGACAGGGCGCCGGGGAGCTGTTTTTT
abundance: NA; j_gene: TRBJ1-4; v_gene: TRBV9; d_gene: NA; CDR3aa: CASSVGGFDEKLFF; CDR3nt: TGTGCCAGCAGCGTAGGAGGGTTCGATGAAAAACTGTTTTTT
abundance: few; j_gene: TRBJ2-1; v_gene: TRBV4-1; d_gene: TRBD2; CDR3aa: CASSPIGLALDEQFF; CDR3nt: TGCGCCAGCAGCCCCATCGGACTAGCGTTGGATGAGCAGTTCTTC
abundance: few; j_gene: TRBJ1-1; v_gene: TRBV6-1; d_gene: TRBD1; CDR3aa: CASLSQGAGEAFF; CDR3nt: TGTGCCAGTTTGTCACAGGGGGCTGGTGAAGCTTTCTTT
abundance: NA; j_gene: TRBJ2-5; v_gene: TRBV18; d_gene: NA; CDR3aa: CASSIRDQTGTQYF; CDR3nt: TGTGCCAGCTCAATTCGGGATCAGACTGGGACCCAGTACTTC
abundance: few; j_gene: TRBJ1-2; v_gene: TRBV30; d_gene: NA; CDR3aa: CAWRWTANYGYTF; CDR3nt: TGTGCCTGGAGATGGACAGCTAACTATGGCTACACCTTC